This T cell receptor (beta chain) emerged from a study of T-cell memory formation after mild COVID-19. In its sample, this clonotype was seen a few times. Its antigen is unknown. The CDR3 length is 15 residues. The germline gives CDR1 SGHDN, CDR2 FVKESK. The junction had 8 bases not matched to a gene; V was cut back by 4 bases and J by 2 bases. Study-wide results and limits: Contracting clones from day 15 to 85 showed balanced CD4/CD8; later expanders favored CD4+. Pre-infection memory showed some responding clones, and this suggested that cross-reactive memory joined.

Each CDR3 protein gets one entry after TCRdb re-called the 5' RACE reads with MiXCR. The sample has about 290,000 distinct CDR3 sequences; approximately 15% are singletons. The genes are TRBV14 and TRBJ2-7, with 7 bases aligning to TRBD2. This TCR came from a man younger than 35 who had mild COVID-19 (a few samples of this study predate the infection). Cell type and time point are not known. Material for sequencing was PBMCs or a T cell subset sorted from them (not recorded which). This chain's CDR3 is CASSPPLANTYEQYF. The CDR3 region has the DNA TGTGCCAGCAGCCCCCCACTAGCGAACACCTACGAGCAGTACTTC.